Below, 10 T cell receptor beta chains from the same sample are listed, as sequenced in a study of blood T cell repertoires in COVID-19. Libraries were prepared by immunoSEQ multiplex PCR; TCRdb keeps only in-frame clonotypes and omits some of them. This sample has 200,000 to 300,000 clones; around 84% occur once, and the top ten carry roughly 5%. The sample taken for sequencing was peripheral blood. These receptors all stem from a woman aged 60-75 years with COVID-19, enrolled during active disease.

V usage is TRBV19 and J usage is TRBJ2-3, with 13 bases that match TRBD2. The germline gives CDR1 LNHDA, CDR2 SQIVND (reference sequence). This CDR3 region has 16 residues. J was trimmed by 3 bases and V by 4 bases; bases with no gene match: 4. CDR3 loop: CASSTRTSGSTDTQYF. The DNA of the CDR3 is TGTGCCAGTAGTACGAGGACTAGCGGGAGTACAGATACGCAGTATTTT.

The rearrangement uses TRBV7-6 and TRBJ1-2; no clear D gene. The germline V gene has CDR1 SGHVS and CDR2 FNYEAQ. The length of the CDR3 is 15 residues. V was trimmed by 1 base and J by 0 bases, leaving 9 bases between them. This CDR3 reads CASSLGSGANYGYTF. CDR3 nucleotide sequence: TGTGCCAGCAGCTTAGGGAGTGGAGCTAACTATGGCTACACCTTC.

The V gene is TRBV11-3, the J gene TRBJ2-1; 9 nucleotides line up with TRBD2. The CDR3 runs 17 residues. Germline V gene sequence: CDR1 SGHNT, CDR2 YENEEA. With V trimmed by 2 bases and J by 7 bases, 12 bases remained unmatched. In DNA, the CDR3 is TGTGCCAGCAGCTTATCCAGCGGGAGGTACTCCTCTAATGAGCAGTTCTTC. Translated, it gives CASSLSSGRYSSNEQFF.

CDR3 sequence reads: CATSASGRAGDGYTF. Written as DNA, the CDR3 is TGTGCCACCAGTGCCTCGGGCAGGGCGGGGGATGGCTACACCTTC. This sequence joins TRBV24-1 and TRBJ1-2, with TRBD1 as a possible D gene (5 bases). The germline V gene encodes CDR1 KGHDR and CDR2 SFDVKD. This CDR3 is built from 15 residues. The V end was cut by 5 bases, the J end by 6 bases, with 18 bases between.

The V and J genes are TRBV6-5 and TRBJ1-1; no definite D call. Trimming cost V 6 bases and J 5 bases, with 19 bases left between them. The CDR3 runs 15 residues. The germline V gene has CDR1 MNHEY and CDR2 SVGAGI. The CDR3 loop reads CASRKTWAQATEAFF. Written as DNA, the CDR3 is TGTGCCAGCAGGAAAACCTGGGCCCAGGCTACTGAAGCTTTCTTT.

The CDR3 coding sequence is TGTGCCAGCAGCCAAAGGGGGGGTTATACTGGAAACACCATATATTTT. Translated: CASSQRGGYTGNTIYF. The chain combines TRBV3-1 (or the pseudogene TRBV3-2) with TRBJ1-3, with D possibly matching TRBD1 (6 bases). The germline gives CDR1 LGHDT, CDR2 YNNKEL (reference sequence). Trimming shortened V by 2 bases and J by 2 bases, and 13 bases separated the two germline ends. This CDR3 has 16 amino acids.

V usage is TRBV21-1 and J usage is TRBJ2-1; the D call in the table, TRBD2, was not verified against the DNA. TRBV21-1 corresponds to a pseudogene. This CDR3 has 16 residues. CDR3 protein: CASSCYSGVSYNEQFF. DNA for the CDR3: TGTGCCAGCTCCTGCTATAGCGGAGTCTCCTACAATGAGCAGTTCTTC.

The chain uses TRBV28 and TRBJ1-2; TRBD1 agrees at 7 bases. V lost 5 bases to trimming and J lost 7 bases; unmatched junction nucleotides: 16. CDR3 length equals 16 residues. Germline loops: CDR1 MDHEN, CDR2 SYDVKM. The CDR3 loop is CASSLPAWTGHFGYTF. The CDR3 DNA reads as TGTGCCAGCAGTCTACCGGCCTGGACAGGCCACTTTGGCTACACCTTC.

The chain employs TRBV9 and TRBJ2-2, with D uncertain. Germline assignment: CDR1 SGDLS and CDR2 YYNGEE. Trimming pared 5 bases from V and 4 bases from J, leaving 9 bases between. There are 13 residues in the CDR3. CDR3 nucleotides: TGTGCCAGCAGACAGACCTCCACCGGGGAGCTGTTTTTT. Protein product: CASRQTSTGELFF.

The chain couples TRBV5-1 to TRBJ2-7; TRBD1 aligns across 7 bases. The CDR3 consists of 14 residues. V trimming: 1 base; J trimming: 4 bases; junction bases outside the gene matches: 5. Germline CDR1 is SGHRS and CDR2 is YFSETQ. In DNA form, the CDR3 reads TGCGCCAGCAGCTTGTTTGGGACAGAATACGAGCAGTACTTC. As protein: CASSLFGTEYEQYF.